This TCR beta chain was captured in a study of cytomegalovirus exposure and HLA in healthy donors. Overall study findings and caveats: The tendency of first-cohort TCR clusters to co-occur in the roughly 130 validation repertoires emerged from a later analysis. The study flagged about 160 TCR beta chains as cytomegalovirus-associated.

The V gene lost 4 bases and the J gene lost 8 bases, with 18 bases spanning the gap. This CDR3 region has 15 residues. Germline assignment: CDR1 SGDLS and CDR2 YYNGEE. With respect to this clone: Antigen: not known.

Using immunoSEQ multiplex PCR, the repertoire was profiled, and TCRdb retains in-frame clones only, with some absent. The sample consists of about 130,000 clones, 90% to 96% of them appearing once. The donors were in the roughly 110-subject validation cohort, distinct from the approximately 670-subject first cohort. The source material was PBMCs. This clonotype was sampled from a man younger than 35 in good health and CMV-seronegative. The chain couples TRBV9 to TRBJ1-4; unclear D gene. The DNA of the CDR3 is TGTGCCAGCAGCCCACGGACGGACTTGCCGGAAAAACTGTTTTTT. Translating it yields CASSPRTDLPEKLFF.